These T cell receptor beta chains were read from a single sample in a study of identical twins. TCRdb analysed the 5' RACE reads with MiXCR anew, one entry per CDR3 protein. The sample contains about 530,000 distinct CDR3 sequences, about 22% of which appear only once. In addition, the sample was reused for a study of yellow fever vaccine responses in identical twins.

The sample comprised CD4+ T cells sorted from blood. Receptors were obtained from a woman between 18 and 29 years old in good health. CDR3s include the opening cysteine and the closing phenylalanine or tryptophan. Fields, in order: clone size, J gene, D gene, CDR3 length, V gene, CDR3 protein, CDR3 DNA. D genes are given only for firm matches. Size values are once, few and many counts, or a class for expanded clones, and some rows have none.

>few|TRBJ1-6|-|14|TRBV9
CASSPRQDNSPLHF
TGTGCCAGCAGCCCCCGTCAAGACAATTCACCCCTCCACTTT
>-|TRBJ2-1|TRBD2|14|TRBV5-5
CASTREGLGNEQFF
TGTGCCAGTACTCGGGAGGGCCTTGGCAATGAGCAGTTCTTC
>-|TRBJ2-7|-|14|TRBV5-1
CASTKDSTIYEQYF
TGCGCCAGCACTAAGGACTCCACGATCTACGAGCAGTACTTC
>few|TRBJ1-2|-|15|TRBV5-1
CASSLEGGDPDGYTF
TGCGCCAGCAGCTTGGAGGGGGGCGACCCGGATGGCTACACCTTC
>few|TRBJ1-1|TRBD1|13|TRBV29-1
CSAGDRAPTEAFF
TGCAGCGCAGGGGACAGGGCTCCAACTGAAGCTTTCTTT
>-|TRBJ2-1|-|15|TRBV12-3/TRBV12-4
CASRLARSSYNEQFF
TGTGCCAGCCGATTAGCGCGGAGCTCCTACAATGAGCAGTTCTTC
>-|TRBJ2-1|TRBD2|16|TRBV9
CASSALLAGGNNEQFF
TGTGCCAGCAGCGCGCTACTAGCGGGAGGCAACAATGAGCAGTTCTTC
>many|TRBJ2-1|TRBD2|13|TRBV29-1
CSVEAIAGNEQFF
TGCAGCGTTGAAGCAATAGCGGGAAATGAGCAGTTCTTC
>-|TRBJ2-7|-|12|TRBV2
CASKKDQYEQYF
TGTGCCAGCAAGAAAGACCAGTACGAGCAGTACTTC
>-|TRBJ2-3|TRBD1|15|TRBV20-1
CSASAPGTGKDTQYF
TGCAGTGCTAGCGCACCCGGGACAGGGAAAGATACGCAGTATTTT
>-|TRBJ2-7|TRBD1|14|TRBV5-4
CASSSGQWAYEQYF
TGTGCCAGCAGCTCGGGACAGTGGGCTTACGAGCAGTACTTC
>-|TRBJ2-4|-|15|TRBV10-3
CAISESKGTKNIQYF
TGTGCCATCAGTGAGTCGAAGGGGACCAAAAACATTCAGTACTTC
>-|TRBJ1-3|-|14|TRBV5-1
CASSRQGSGNTIYF
TGCGCCAGCAGCCGCCAGGGGTCTGGAAACACCATATATTTT
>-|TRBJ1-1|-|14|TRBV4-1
CASSQPRMNTEAFF
TGCGCCAGCAGCCAACCCCGTATGAACACTGAAGCTTTCTTT
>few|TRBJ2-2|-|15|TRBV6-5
CASSYSGLNTGELFF
TGTGCCAGCAGTTACAGCGGACTGAACACCGGGGAGCTGTTTTTT
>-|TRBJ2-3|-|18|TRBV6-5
CASSYGRGSTSGTDTQYF
TGTGCCAGCAGTTACGGGCGGGGCTCTACATCGGGAACAGATACGCAGTATTTT
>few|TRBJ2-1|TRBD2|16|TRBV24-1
CATSDYAGGYYNEQFF
TGTGCCACCAGTGATTATGCGGGAGGTTACTACAATGAGCAGTTCTTC
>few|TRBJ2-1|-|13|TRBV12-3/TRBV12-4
CASSSREYNEQFF
TGTGCCAGCAGTTCGCGAGAGTACAATGAGCAGTTCTTC
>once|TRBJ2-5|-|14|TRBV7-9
CASSKRAGLETQYF
TGTGCCAGCAGCAAAAGGGCAGGGTTGGAGACCCAGTACTTC
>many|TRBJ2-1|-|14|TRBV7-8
CASSSGLDYNEQFF
TGTGCCAGCAGCTCCGGACTTGATTACAATGAGCAGTTCTTC
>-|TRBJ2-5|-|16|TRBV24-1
CATSAGPLTYQETQYF
TGTGCCACCAGTGCCGGACCGCTGACTTACCAAGAGACCCAGTACTTC
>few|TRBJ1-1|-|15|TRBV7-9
CASSLDGGGITEAFF
TGTGCCAGCAGCTTAGACGGAGGGGGGATCACTGAAGCTTTCTTT
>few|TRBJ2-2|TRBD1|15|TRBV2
CASSGTGANTGELFF
TGTGCCAGCAGTGGGACAGGGGCGAACACCGGGGAGCTGTTTTTT
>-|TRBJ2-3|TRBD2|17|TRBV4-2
CAISQGTGTSGRDTQYF
TGTGCCATCAGCCAAGGGACCGGGACTAGCGGGAGAGATACGCAGTATTTT
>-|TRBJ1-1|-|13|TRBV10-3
CAISERWDTEAFF
TGTGCCATCAGTGAGAGGTGGGACACTGAAGCTTTCTTT
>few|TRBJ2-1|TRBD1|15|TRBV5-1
CASSSYGQGYNEQFF
TGCGCCAGCAGCTCCTACGGACAGGGCTACAATGAGCAGTTCTTC
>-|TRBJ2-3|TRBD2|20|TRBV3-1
CASSPGLAGPPSARTDTQYF
TGTGCCAGCAGCCCTGGACTAGCGGGACCCCCCAGCGCCCGCACAGATACGCAGTATTTT
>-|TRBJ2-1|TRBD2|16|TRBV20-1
CSASPLAKYSYNEQFF
TGCAGTGCTAGTCCACTAGCGAAATATTCCTACAATGAGCAGTTCTTC
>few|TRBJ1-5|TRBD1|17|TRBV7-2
CASSLVPRTGWNQPQHF
TGTGCCAGCAGCTTAGTTCCTCGGACAGGGTGGAATCAGCCCCAGCATTTT
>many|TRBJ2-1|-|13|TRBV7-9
CASSLARLNEQFF
TGTGCCAGCAGCTTAGCAAGACTCAATGAGCAGTTCTTC
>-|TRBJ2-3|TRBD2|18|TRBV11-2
CASSYNSGLAGGTDTQYF
TGTGCCAGCAGCTACAACTCGGGACTAGCGGGGGGCACAGATACGCAGTATTTT
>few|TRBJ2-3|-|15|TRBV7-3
CASSLVPVGTDTQYF
TGTGCCAGCAGCTTAGTCCCGGTTGGCACAGATACGCAGTATTTT
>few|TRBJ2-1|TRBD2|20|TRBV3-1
CASSQKPTEWTSGFYNEQFF
TGTGCCAGCAGCCAAAAGCCGACGGAGTGGACTAGCGGTTTTTACAATGAGCAGTTCTTC
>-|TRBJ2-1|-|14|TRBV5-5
CASSLPTVYNEQFF
TGTGCCAGCAGCCTACCTACAGTTTACAATGAGCAGTTCTTC
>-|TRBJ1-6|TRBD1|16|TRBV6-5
CASSYYLGQGASPLHF
TGTGCCAGCAGTTACTACTTAGGACAGGGGGCTTCACCCCTCCACTTT
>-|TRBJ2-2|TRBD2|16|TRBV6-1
CASRDLAGGRTGELFF
TGTGCCAGCAGGGACCTGGCGGGGGGACGCACCGGGGAGCTGTTTTTT
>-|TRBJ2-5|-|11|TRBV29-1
CSGWNFETQYF
TGCAGCGGATGGAATTTCGAGACCCAGTACTTC
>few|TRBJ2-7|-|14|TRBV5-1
CASSLDGQEREQYF
TGCGCCAGCAGCTTGGACGGCCAGGAGAGGGAGCAGTACTTC
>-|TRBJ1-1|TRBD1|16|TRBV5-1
CASSSGQVEMNTEAFF
TGCGCCAGCAGCTCCGGACAGGTAGAAATGAACACTGAAGCTTTCTTT
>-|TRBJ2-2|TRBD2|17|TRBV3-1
CASSGRVVAGVTGELFF
TGTGCCAGCAGCGGAAGAGTGGTAGCGGGAGTCACCGGGGAGCTGTTTTTT
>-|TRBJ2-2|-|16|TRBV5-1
CASSRNRDLRTGELFF
TGCGCCAGCAGCCGCAACCGGGACTTGAGGACCGGGGAGCTGTTTTTT
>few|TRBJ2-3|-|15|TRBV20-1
CSALLWLADTDTQYF
TGCAGTGCTCTCCTCTGGTTAGCGGACACAGATACGCAGTATTTT
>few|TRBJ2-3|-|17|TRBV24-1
CATSDGTGLWGTDTQYF
TGTGCCACCAGTGATGGTACAGGGCTTTGGGGCACAGATACGCAGTATTTT
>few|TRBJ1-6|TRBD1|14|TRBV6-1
CASSSTGGWIPLHF
TGTGCCAGCAGCTCGACAGGGGGCTGGATACCCCTCCACTTT
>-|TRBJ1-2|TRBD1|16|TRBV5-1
CASSPGPGQNHYGYTF
TGCGCCAGCAGCCCTGGACCGGGACAGAACCACTATGGCTACACCTTC
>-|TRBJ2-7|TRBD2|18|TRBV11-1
CASRPLSGSRSPSYEQYF
TGTGCCAGCAGACCACTTAGCGGGAGTCGTTCTCCCTCCTACGAGCAGTACTTC
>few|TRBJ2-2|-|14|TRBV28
CASTGTSRAGELFF
TGTGCCAGCACCGGGACTTCCCGGGCCGGGGAGCTGTTTTTT
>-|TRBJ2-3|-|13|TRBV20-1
CSARRGTTGTQYF
TGCAGTGCTAGACGGGGGACGACGGGGACGCAGTATTTT
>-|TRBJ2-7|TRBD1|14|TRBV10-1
CASSEPGQPYEQYF
TGCGCCAGCAGTGAGCCGGGACAGCCCTACGAGCAGTACTTC
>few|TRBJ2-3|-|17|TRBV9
CASSVVRGDYGTDTQYF
TGTGCCAGCAGCGTAGTCAGGGGGGACTACGGCACAGATACGCAGTATTTT
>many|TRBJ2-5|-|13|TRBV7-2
CASSPTVVETQYF
TGTGCCAGCAGCCCCACGGTGGTCGAGACCCAGTACTTC
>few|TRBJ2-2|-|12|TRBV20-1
CSATENTGELFF
TGCAGTGCCACGGAGAACACCGGGGAGCTGTTTTTT
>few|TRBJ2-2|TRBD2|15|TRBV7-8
CASSVSGGYVGELFF
TGTGCCAGCAGTGTTAGCGGGGGGTATGTCGGGGAGCTGTTTTTT
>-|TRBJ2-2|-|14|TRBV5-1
CASSWPSNTGELFF
TGCGCCAGCAGCTGGCCATCGAACACCGGGGAGCTGTTTTTT
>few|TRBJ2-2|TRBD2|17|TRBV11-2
CASSSLRLAKYRWELFF
TGTGCCAGCAGCTCATTGAGACTAGCCAAATACCGCTGGGAGCTGTTTTTT
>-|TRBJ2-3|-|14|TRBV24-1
CATSSTRGTDTQYF
TGTGCCACCAGTAGTACAAGGGGCACAGATACGCAGTATTTT
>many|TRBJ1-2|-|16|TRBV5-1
CASSLESATGYYGYTF
TGCGCCAGCAGCTTGGAATCGGCGACAGGTTACTATGGCTACACCTTC
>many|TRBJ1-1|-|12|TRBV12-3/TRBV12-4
CASSPGFTEAFF
TGTGCCAGCAGCCCCGGGTTCACTGAAGCTTTCTTT
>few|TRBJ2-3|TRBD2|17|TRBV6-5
CASSSVSGTSGTDTQYF
TGTGCCAGCAGTTCCGTTTCCGGGACTAGCGGCACAGATACGCAGTATTTT